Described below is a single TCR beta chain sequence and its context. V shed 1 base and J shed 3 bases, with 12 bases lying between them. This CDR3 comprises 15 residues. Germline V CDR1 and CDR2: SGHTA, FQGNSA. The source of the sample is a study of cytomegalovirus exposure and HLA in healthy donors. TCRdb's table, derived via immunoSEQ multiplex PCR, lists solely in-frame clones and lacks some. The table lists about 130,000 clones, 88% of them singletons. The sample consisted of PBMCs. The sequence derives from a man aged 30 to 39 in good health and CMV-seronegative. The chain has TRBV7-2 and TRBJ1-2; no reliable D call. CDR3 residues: CASSLVPGKDYGYTF. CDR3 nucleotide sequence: TGTGCCAGCAGCTTAGTTCCCGGGAAAGACTATGGCTACACCTTC.